Listed below are T cell receptor beta chains from one sample, sequenced in a study of T cells in Graves' hyperthyroidism and ophthalmopathy. TCRdb reanalysed the multiplex PCR reads using MiXCR and keeps one entry per CDR3 protein. The sample yields approximately 560,000 distinct CDR3 sequences, about half seen once. The sequencing sample was made of peripheral blood or thyroid tissue (not recorded which). The source is a woman between 18 and 29 years old with Graves' hyperthyroidism. Both conserved end residues are part of each CDR3. Each record gives: clone size, D gene, V gene, J gene, CDR3 protein, CDR3 DNA. The D gene is left open where the match is weak. Rows may omit the clone size; those that give it use once, few, many or a size class.

.	TRBD2	TRBV7-2	TRBJ2-7	CASSLRWTSPEDEQYF	TGTGCCAGCAGCTTAAGGTGGACTAGCCCGGAGGACGAGCAGTACTTC
.	.	TRBV7-2	TRBJ2-3	CASSQTGVADTQYF	TGTGCCAGCAGCCAGACCGGAGTCGCAGATACGCAGTATTTT
many	TRBD1	TRBV2	TRBJ1-4	CASSDEGQNNEKLFF	TGTGCCAGCAGTGATGAGGGACAGAATAATGAAAAACTGTTTTTT
few	.	TRBV20-1	TRBJ1-5	CSARDIRGLQHF	TGCAGTGCTAGAGATATCAGGGGTTTGCAGCATTTT
.	TRBD1	TRBV7-9	TRBJ1-5	CASHGTGYNQPQHF	TGTGCCAGCCACGGGACAGGTTACAATCAGCCCCAGCATTTT
once	.	TRBV10-2	TRBJ2-7	CATRTQLGAYEQYF	TGTGCCACGCGAACCCAGTTAGGCGCCTACGAGCAGTACTTC
few	.	TRBV19	TRBJ1-1	CASSIGRGMDTEAFF	TGTGCCAGTAGTATAGGCAGGGGAATGGACACTGAAGCTTTCTTT
few	.	TRBV5-4	TRBJ1-2	CASSFNAPAGYTF	TGTGCCAGCAGCTTCAATGCTCCAGCTGGCTACACCTTC
.	TRBD2	TRBV29-1	TRBJ2-7	CSAGGGASYEQYF	TGCAGCGCCGGGGGAGGGGCTTCCTACGAGCAGTACTTC
.	.	TRBV13	TRBJ1-2	CASSLGARRAVDYGYTF	TGTGCCAGCAGCTTAGGAGCCCGGAGGGCCGTCGACTATGGCTACACCTTC
many	.	TRBV5-1	TRBJ1-4	CASSLASTNEKLFF	TGCGCCAGCAGCTTGGCCTCGACTAATGAAAAACTGTTTTTT
few	TRBD2	TRBV19	TRBJ2-7	CASSLVAGGNYEQYF	TGCGCCAGCAGCCTAGTAGCGGGAGGGAACTACGAGCAGTACTTC
.	TRBD1	TRBV7-3	TRBJ1-2	CASSLSPSGQGAGYTF	TGCGCCAGCAGCTTAAGCCCATCGGGACAGGGGGCTGGCTACACCTTC
many	.	TRBV7-9	TRBJ2-7	CASSFRAEQYF	TGTGCCAGCAGCTTTCGGGCCGAGCAGTACTTC
.	TRBD1	TRBV7-8	TRBJ2-1	CASSTGTENNEQFF	TGTGCCAGTAGCACCGGGACAGAAAACAATGAGCAGTTCTTC
.	.	TRBV7-2	TRBJ2-5	CATAGETQYF	TGTGCCACCGCGGGAGAGACCCAGTACTTC
.	.	TRBV10-3	TRBJ1-6	CAISGDSRSPLHF	TGTGCCATCAGTGGCGACAGTAGATCACCCCTCCACTTT
few	TRBD2	TRBV7-9	TRBJ2-7	CASSPGGSGPRSSYEQYF	TGTGCCAGCAGCCCCGGGGGTAGCGGGCCTAGAAGCTCCTACGAGCAGTACTTC
once	TRBD1	TRBV6-6	TRBJ1-1	CASSRRQGMNTEAFF	TGTGCCAGCAGCCGTCGACAGGGGATGAACACTGAAGCTTTCTTT
.	.	TRBV20-1	TRBJ1-4	CSARATGLSEKLFF	TGCAGTGCTAGGGCCACGGGACTTTCGGAAAAACTGTTTTTT
many	.	TRBV2	TRBJ2-2	CASSEVGTGELFF	TGTGCCAGCAGTGAAGTAGGGACCGGGGAGCTGTTTTTT
.	.	TRBV10-2	TRBJ1-1	CASSGSGRVAEAFF	TGCGCCAGCAGTGGGTCGGGGAGGGTTGCTGAAGCTTTCTTT
.	.	TRBV10-3	TRBJ1-6	CAISERGNSPLHF	TGTGCCATCAGTGAAAGGGGGAATTCACCCCTCCACTTT
.	.	TRBV7-6	TRBJ2-5	CASSQGFDQETQYF	TGTGCCAGCAGCCAGGGATTCGACCAAGAGACCCAGTACTTC
.	.	TRBV7-9	TRBJ2-7	CASSYSSYTFEQYF	TGTGCCAGCAGCTATAGCAGTTATACCTTCGAGCAGTACTTC
few	.	TRBV19	TRBJ1-1	CASSLRQVIRAEAFF	TGTGCCAGTAGTCTCAGACAGGTCATAAGGGCTGAAGCTTTCTTT
.	.	TRBV25-1	TRBJ1-2	CASSEYGRGIDYGYTF	TGTGCCAGCAGTGAATATGGGCGGGGGATCGACTATGGCTACACCTTC
many	TRBD2	TRBV29-1	TRBJ2-7	CSVLWGGSYEQYF	TGCAGCGTTCTTTGGGGGGGTTCGTACGAGCAGTACTTC
.	TRBD1	TRBV6-5	TRBJ2-5	CASSYPGQGEETQYF	TGTGCCAGCAGTTACCCGGGACAGGGGGAGGAGACCCAGTACTTC
.	.	TRBV7-9	TRBJ2-2	CASSPTVGELFF	TGCGCCAGCAGCCCGACGGTCGGGGAGCTGTTTTTT
.	TRBD1	TRBV7-9	TRBJ2-7	CASSQEPGTGYYEQYF	TGTGCCAGCAGCCAAGAACCCGGGACAGGTTATTACGAGCAGTACTTC
.	.	TRBV9	TRBJ1-6	CASSATGVGTNSPLHF	TGTGCCAGCAGCGCTACGGGCGTGGGGACTAATTCACCCCTCCACTTT
once	TRBD2	TRBV29-1	TRBJ2-1	CSVVGLAGGLNEQFF	TGCAGCGTTGTAGGACTAGCGGGGGGGCTCAATGAGCAGTTCTTC
few	.	TRBV7-6	TRBJ2-7	CASSTTTGQGYEQYF	TGTGCCAGCAGCACCACTACGGGGCAGGGTTACGAGCAGTACTTC
.	TRBD1	TRBV29-1	TRBJ2-7	CSVLPGQTYEQYF	TGCAGCGTACTCCCGGGACAGACCTACGAGCAGTACTTC
.	TRBD1	TRBV25-1	TRBJ1-2	CASSVRQGVGGYTF	TGTGCCAGCAGTGTTCGACAGGGGGTAGGGGGCTACACCTTC
.	TRBD1	TRBV19	TRBJ2-2	CASSRRTGVATGELFF	TGTGCCAGTAGTAGAAGGACAGGGGTGGCCACCGGGGAGCTGTTTTTT
.	.	TRBV7-2	TRBJ2-5	CASSLWQGGGETQYF	TGTGCCAGCAGCTTATGGCAGGGAGGTGGAGAGACCCAGTACTTC
few	TRBD1	TRBV11-2	TRBJ2-7	CASSSYRGSSYEQYF	TGTGCCAGCAGCTCCTACAGGGGGTCCTCCTACGAGCAGTACTTC
.	.	TRBV19	TRBJ1-1	CASSIRQRITEAFF	TGTGCCAGTAGTATTAGACAGCGAATCACTGAAGCTTTCTTT
few	TRBD1	TRBV27	TRBJ1-6	CASSYSGTGSSPLHF	TGTGCCAGCAGTTACTCAGGGACAGGTTCTTCACCCCTCCACTTT
.	TRBD1	TRBV29-1	TRBJ1-1	CSPRPGTGGVNTEAFF	TGCAGCCCGCGACCGGGGACAGGGGGCGTGAACACTGAAGCTTTCTTT
few	.	TRBV25-1	TRBJ1-5	CASSDPRTPDQPQHF	TGTGCCAGCAGTGACCCTAGGACACCGGATCAGCCCCAGCATTTT
.	.	TRBV24-1	TRBJ2-2	CATSDLSWTGLNTGELFF	TGTGCCACCAGTGATTTGAGCTGGACGGGTTTGAACACCGGGGAGCTGTTTTTT
few	.	TRBV7-2	TRBJ1-5	CASSSSGTANQPQHF	TGTGCCAGCAGCTCATCCGGGACCGCTAATCAGCCCCAGCATTTT
.	.	TRBV20-1	TRBJ2-5	CSALSGGETQYF	TGCAGTGCTCTTTCGGGCGGAGAGACCCAGTACTTC
.	TRBD1	TRBV29-1	TRBJ1-2	CSVDQGGGHNGDGYTF	TGCAGCGTTGATCAAGGGGGCGGACACAACGGGGATGGCTACACCTTC
few	TRBD2	TRBV20-1	TRBJ2-5	CSAASRTSGGETQYF	TGCAGTGCTGCCTCTCGGACTAGCGGGGGGGAGACCCAGTACTTC
many	TRBD2	TRBV7-3	TRBJ2-5	CASSRTSGRAETQYF	TGTGCCAGCAGCCGGACTAGCGGGAGGGCCGAGACCCAGTACTTC
few	TRBD1	TRBV12-3/TRBV12-4	TRBJ1-2	CASSYPLTGGHGYTF	TGTGCCAGCAGTTACCCACTCACAGGGGGTCATGGCTACACCTTC
.	TRBD1	TRBV24-1	TRBJ1-2	CPPAWDSGYGYTF	TGTCCCCCCGCATGGGACAGTGGATATGGCTACACCTTC
.	TRBD2	TRBV11-2	TRBJ2-5	CASSSGGLLQETQYF	TGTGCCAGCAGCAGCGGGGGACTCCTACAAGAGACCCAGTACTTC
many	.	TRBV2	TRBJ1-1	CASIQETKGTEAFF	TGTGCCAGCATTCAGGAAACTAAGGGCACTGAAGCTTTCTTT